This TCR beta chain was found in a study of blood T cell repertoires in COVID-19. The wider study: Sites across the United States, Italy and Spain contributed samples from acute and convalescent COVID-19. T cells, B-cell-depleted T cells, or PBMCs provided the cDNA or gDNA that served as material.

Per the study methods: The assay estimated nucleated cells by amplifying reference gene primers. TCRdb's table, derived via immunoSEQ multiplex PCR, lists solely in-frame clones and lacks some. The V and J calls and clone size were taken over from that table, and D and trimming were inferred from the DNA. Of roughly 100,000 clones in the sample, around 84% were seen once. The germline gives CDR1 MNHEY, CDR2 SMNVEV (reference sequence). The CDR3 has 14 residues. V was cut by 7 bases and J by 4 bases, with 17 bases left in between. Sequencing was carried out using peripheral blood. This sequence was found in a woman of 80 years or more with acute or convalescent COVID-19. The chain has TRBV27 and TRBJ2-7; maybe TRBD2 (5 bases). Written as DNA, the CDR3 is TGTGCCAGCAAAAGGGAGCTCCTCTCATACGAGCAGTACTTC. This sequence encodes CASKRELLSYEQYF.